This entry lists 22 T cell receptor beta chains sequenced from one sample in a study of T-cell memory formation after mild COVID-19. TCRdb re-called the 5' RACE reads with MiXCR, one entry per CDR3 protein. Here the sample spans roughly 480,000 distinct CDR3 sequences, about 23% being singletons. The specimen sequenced was PBMCs or a T cell subset sorted from them (not recorded which). The receptor set was obtained from an adult woman who had mild COVID-19 (a few samples of this study predate the infection). Cell type and time point are not known.

The rearrangement joins TRBV5-5 to TRBJ2-7, with 9 positions matching TRBD1. The germline V gene encodes CDR1 SGHKS and CDR2 YYEKEE (reference sequence). V was clipped by 4 bases and J by 5 bases; unmatched bases: 13. This CDR3 has 16 residues. CDR3 coding DNA: TGTGCCAGCAGCCCGGGACAGGGCAAGGGTTGGAACGAGCAGTACTTC. Residues: CASSPGQGKGWNEQYF.

The CDR3 loop is CASSYRGHQPQHF. CDR3 nucleotide sequence: TGTGCCAGCAGTTACAGGGGGCATCAGCCCCAGCATTTT. The chain joins TRBV6-2 or TRBV6-3 to TRBJ1-5; 7 bases agree with TRBD1. The length of the CDR3 is 13 residues. V was pared by 2 bases and J by 5 bases, with 0 bases of the junction left unmatched. The V gene's germline CDR1 is MNHEY and CDR2 SVGEGT.

This rearrangement joins TRBV20-1 to TRBJ2-7; TRBD2 aligns across 12 bases. V lost 6 bases to trimming and J lost 3 bases; unmatched junction nucleotides: 15. Germline CDR1 and CDR2: DFQATT and SNEGSKA (reference sequence). CDR3 size: 17 residues. CDR3 sequence (DNA): TGCAGTGCGCGGCGATCTCGGCTAGCGGGAGGGATCTACGAGCAGTACTTC. It specifies CSARRSRLAGGIYEQYF.

This chain uses TRBV12-3 or TRBV12-4 with TRBJ2-7; 7 bases are shared with TRBD2. V shed 6 bases and J 5 bases; nucleotides not matched to a gene: 13. The length of the CDR3 is 15 residues. The CDR3 loop reads CASRPPAGVLDEQYF. The CDR3 DNA reads TGTGCCAGCAGGCCCCCGGCGGGAGTTCTCGACGAGCAGTACTTC.

This clonotype occurred a few times. The rearrangement uses TRBV7-6 and TRBJ2-1; D possibly corresponds to TRBD2 (5 bases). V was cut by 5 bases and J by 10 bases, with 12 bases left in between. The CDR3 length is 12 residues. Germline V gene data show CDR1 as SGHVS and CDR2 as FNYEAQ. The CDR3 sequence: CASSPAAHEQFF. In nucleotides, the CDR3 is TGTGCCAGCAGCCCAGCGGCCCACGAGCAGTTCTTC. The whole variable domain, remainder taken from reference TRBV7-6 and TRBJ2-1, is GAGVSQSPRYKVTKRGQDVALRCDPISGHVSLYWYRQALGQGPEFLTYFNYEAQQDKSGLPNDRFSAERPEGSISTLTIQRTEQRDSAMYRCASSPAAHEQFFGPGTRLTVL.

V is TRBV24-1 and J is TRBJ1-1; 8 positions agree with TRBD1. Germline-derived CDR1 and CDR2 are KGHDR and SFDVKD. V shed 5 bases and J 11 bases; nucleotides not matched to a gene: 6. CDR3 length: 12 residues. The CDR3 sequence: CATSGSDRDAFF. CDR3 nucleotide sequence: TGTGCCACCAGTGGTTCGGACAGGGATGCTTTCTTT.

The chain couples TRBV20-1 to TRBJ2-7; D remains unclear. V lost 4 bases and J 0 bases, leaving 10 bases between the germline ends. Germline V CDR1 and CDR2: DFQATT, SNEGSKA (reference sequence). This CDR3 has 13 amino acids. CDR3 sequence: CSAMGSSSYEQYF. CDR3 coding DNA: TGCAGTGCTATGGGTTCCTCCTCCTACGAGCAGTACTTC.

The table lists this clonotype with many counts. J is TRBJ1-1 and V is TRBV12-3 or TRBV12-4; D unclear. The ends were cut back, 6 bases at V and 1 base at J, with 9 bases in the middle. This CDR3 has 13 amino acids. CDR3 sequence (DNA): TGTGCCAGCAGCTTAACGGGGAACACTGAAGCTTTCTTT. This codes for CASSLTGNTEAFF.

V usage is TRBV19 and J usage is TRBJ1-1, with a possible D match to TRBD1 (5 bases). CDR1 is LNHDA, CDR2 SQIVND, per germline (reference sequence). Trimming removed 5 bases from V and 4 bases from J, with 20 bases in between. The CDR3 is 16 amino acids. CDR3 DNA: TGTGCCAGTAGTGCCTACGGAGGCCTGGGGGGCACTGAAGCTTTCTTT. Translation: CASSAYGGLGGTEAFF.

This sequence joins TRBV5-1 and TRBJ1-1; perhaps TRBD1 as D (5 bases). CDR3 length equals 15 residues. The ends were cut back, 5 bases at V and 3 bases at J, with 17 bases in the middle. Germline V gene data show CDR1 as SGHRS and CDR2 as YFSETQ. The CDR3 sequence: CASRRGAGIDTEAFF. The CDR3 DNA is TGCGCCAGCAGACGCGGGGCAGGGATCGACACTGAAGCTTTCTTT.

CDR3 bases: TGCAGCGTTGAACCAGAGGGGTCCTCCTACGAGCAGTACTTC. This encodes CSVEPEGSSYEQYF. V usage is TRBV29-1 and J usage is TRBJ2-7, with D perhaps TRBD1 or TRBD2 (5 bases each). The CDR3 has 14 residues. Germline CDR1 reads SQVTM; CDR2 reads ANQGSEA. Between the trimmed V and J ends, which lost 2 bases and 0 bases, there was a span of 11 bases.

This clonotype has only a few counts. This chain links TRBV12-3 or TRBV12-4 with TRBJ1-4, with D hard to call. The CDR3 spans 15 residues. Between the trimmed V and J ends, which lost 2 bases and 4 bases, there was a span of 11 bases. The CDR3 is CASSLSRGYNEKLFF. DNA of the CDR3: TGTGCCAGCAGTTTATCCCGGGGATATAATGAAAAACTGTTTTTT.

This clonotype turned up a few times. This chain joins TRBV25-1 and TRBJ1-4; D remains unclear. The CDR3 runs 13 residues. Trimming stripped 1 base from V and 10 bases from J, with 10 bases between. CDR1 and CDR2 (germline): MGHDK, SYGVNS. The CDR3 nucleotides are TGTGCCAGCAGTGAATTGTGGGGTGGAAAACTGTTTTTT. Its protein is CASSELWGGKLFF.

This chain joins TRBV9 and TRBJ2-3; tentatively, D is TRBD1 or TRBD2 (7 bases each). The CDR3 runs to 15 residues. Trimming removed 0 bases from V and 4 bases from J, with 12 bases in between. The V gene's germline CDR1 is SGDLS and CDR2 YYNGEE. For the CDR3, the DNA is TGTGCCAGCAGCGTAGCAGGGGGGGCCTCAGATACGCAGTATTTT. This codes for CASSVAGGASDTQYF.

The sample holds a few counts of this clonotype. The chain recombines TRBV15 with TRBJ2-7; 10 bases align to TRBD1. The CDR3 is made up of 14 amino acids. Germline loops: CDR1 LNHNV, CDR2 YYDKDF (reference sequence). Trimming took 6 bases from V and 4 from J; bases not matched to a gene: 6. As DNA, the CDR3 is TGTGCCACCAGGGGGACAGGGGCTTTGTACGAGCAGTACTTC. It translates to CATRGTGALYEQYF.

This chain uses TRBV24-1 with TRBJ2-3, with 9 bases identical to TRBD2. Germline V gene lookup returns CDR1 KGHDR and CDR2 SFDVKD. Losses at the gene ends were 4 bases for V and 7 bases for J; bases not matched to a gene: 11. The CDR3 has 16 residues. The CDR3 protein is CATSDAGGTSYHTQYF. CDR3 DNA: TGTGCCACCAGTGACGCGGGCGGGACTAGCTACCATACGCAGTATTTT.

This clonotype was detected a few times. This sequence joins TRBV12-3 or TRBV12-4 and TRBJ2-1; D is possibly TRBD2 (5 bases). The CDR3 sequence is 15 residues long. The ends were cut back, 5 bases at V and 6 bases at J, with 17 bases in the middle. CDR3 region: CASSGLGEGSNEQFF. For the CDR3, the DNA is TGTGCCAGCAGTGGACTGGGCGAGGGCAGCAATGAGCAGTTCTTC.

The CDR3 sequence: CASSVSGLSTDTQYF. CDR3 DNA: TGTGCCAGCAGCGTCAGCGGGCTGAGCACAGATACGCAGTATTTT. V gene TRBV9 combines with J gene TRBJ2-3, with a possible D match to TRBD2 (6 bases). V lost 2 bases and J 0 bases, leaving 10 bases between the germline ends. The CDR3 consists of 15 residues. CDR1 and CDR2 (germline): SGDLS, YYNGEE. Filled out from reference TRBV9 and TRBJ2-3, the complete variable domain reads DSGVTQTPKHLITATGQRVTLRCSPRSGDLSVYWYQQSLDQGLQFLIQYYNGEERAKGNILERFSAQQFPDLHSELNLSSLELGDSALYFCASSVSGLSTDTQYFGPGTRLTVL.

V and J are TRBV6-6 and TRBJ2-7, with 7 bases fitting TRBD2. J was trimmed by 4 bases and V by 0 bases; bases with no gene match: 3. The CDR3 runs to 14 residues. CDR1 is MNHNY and CDR2 is SVGAGI in the germline V gene (reference sequence). CDR3 amino acids: CASSYSISGYEQYF. DNA for the CDR3: TGTGCCAGCAGTTACTCAATTAGCGGGTACGAGCAGTACTTC.

The J gene is TRBJ2-1, the V gene TRBV9; D is perhaps TRBD2 (6 bases). The germline CDR1 and CDR2 sequences are SGDLS and YYNGEE. The V gene lost 0 bases and the J gene lost 2 bases, with 9 bases spanning the gap. The CDR3 totals 15 residues. CDR3 protein: CASSVGAGPYNEQFF. DNA for the CDR3: TGTGCCAGCAGCGTAGGTGCGGGACCCTACAATGAGCAGTTCTTC.

Only a few counts were recorded for this clonotype. V gene TRBV24-1 combines with J gene TRBJ2-1; D gene unclear. Between the trimmed V and J ends, which lost 3 bases and 4 bases, there was a span of 6 bases. CDR1 is KGHDR, CDR2 SFDVKD, per germline. The CDR3 totals 13 residues. This chain's CDR3 is CATSDTEYNEQFF. DNA for the CDR3: TGTGCCACCAGTGATACGGAATACAATGAGCAGTTCTTC.

This clonotype was seen more than once but under ten times. The genes are TRBV7-9 and TRBJ2-3, with D possibly matching TRBD2 (5 bases). Trimming cost V 4 bases and J 2 bases, with 16 bases left between them. Germline lookup yields CDR1 SEHNR and CDR2 FQNEAQ (reference sequence). This CDR3 comprises 16 residues. The CDR3 region has the DNA TGTGCCAGCAGCTCCGGCGGGCAACCACCCACAGATACGCAGTATTTT. Encoded protein: CASSSGGQPPTDTQYF. Variable domain in full (rest from reference TRBV7-9 and TRBJ2-3): DTGVSQNPRHKITKRGQNVTFRCDPISEHNRLYWYRQTLGQGPEFLTYFQNEAQLEKSRLLSDRFSAERPKGSFSTLEIQRTEQGDSAMYLCASSSGGQPPTDTQYFGPGTRLTVL.